This T cell receptor (beta chain) appears in the sequencing data of a study of blood T cell repertoires in COVID-19. Overall study: Collection of acute and convalescent COVID-19 samples took place in the United States, Italy and Spain. T cells, B-cell-depleted T cells, or PBMCs supplied cDNA or gDNA.

Original methodology: Cell counts per sample came from amplifying reference gene primers. Sequenced by immunoSEQ multiplex PCR; TCRdb stores in-frame clones only, minus some. From that table come the V and J calls and clone size; the DNA was used to work out D and trimming. The sample lists 250,000 to 300,000 clones; about 68% were seen once. CDR3 length equals 15 residues. Germline V lookup: CDR1 LNHDA, CDR2 SQIVND (reference sequence). V shed 8 bases and J shed 1 base, with 17 bases lying between them. The specimen sequenced was peripheral blood. The rearrangement links TRBV19 to TRBJ1-2; unclear D gene. The sequence came from a woman older than 75 with acute or convalescent COVID-19. The CDR3 nucleotides read TGTGCCAGTGACCCCGGTTCAGGCCTTAACTATGGCTACACCTTC. It codes for CASDPGSGLNYGYTF.